Reported below is one T cell receptor (beta chain). This entry is derived from a study of blood T cell repertoires in COVID-19. On the study more broadly: COVID-19 samples collected from the United States, Italy and Spain covered acute and convalescent phases. The cDNA or gDNA used as material had been derived from T cells, B-cell-depleted T cells, or PBMCs.

Methods used by the authors: Nucleated cell number was recorded as an estimate derived from reference gene primer amplification. The data were produced by immunoSEQ multiplex PCR, yet TCRdb's version contains in-frame clones alone and is incomplete. V and J calls and clone size are given by that table; D and trimming were obtained from the DNA. The sample records about 270,000 clones, around 87% being singletons. This CDR3 comprises 18 residues. Germline CDR1 reads MNHEY; CDR2 reads SMNVEV (reference sequence). V shed 2 bases and J 4 bases; nucleotides not matched to a gene: 13. The gene calls are TRBV27 and TRBJ2-1; TRBD1 agrees at 8 bases. The specimen sequenced was peripheral blood. This clonotype was obtained from a woman aged 45-60 years with acute or convalescent COVID-19. This CDR3 is CASSLPRPGQVGYNEQFF. The DNA of the CDR3 is TGTGCCAGCAGTTTACCCCGCCCGGGACAGGTGGGTTACAATGAGCAGTTCTTC.